The rows below give T cell receptor beta chains drawn from one sample of a study of blood T cell repertoires in COVID-19. Some clones are missing from TCRdb's copy, which holds only in-frame ones; the method was immunoSEQ multiplex PCR. The sample consists of about 150,000 clones, over 75% of them appearing once. The sample comprised peripheral blood. Every receptor here comes from a man older than 75 with COVID-19, enrolled during active disease. Each CDR3 is given with its conserved first and last residue. Fields, in order: J gene, clone size, D gene, V gene, CDR3 DNA, CDR3 protein. The D gene is left open where the match is weak. Some rows mark clone size as missing; the rest say once, few, many or name a class of expanded clone.

j_gene: TRBJ1-1
abundance: -
d_gene: TRBD1
v_gene: TRBV6-2/TRBV6-3
CDR3nt: TGTGCCAGCAGTTACTCGTACACAGGGGGCCCGAACGAGAACACTGAAGCTTTCTTT
CDR3aa: CASSYSYTGGPNENTEAFF

j_gene: TRBJ1-4
abundance: -
d_gene: -
v_gene: TRBV9
CDR3nt: TGTGCCAGCAGCGTCAGGGTGGATAATGAAAAACTGTTTTTT
CDR3aa: CASSVRVDNEKLFF

j_gene: TRBJ2-2
abundance: -
d_gene: -
v_gene: TRBV7-2
CDR3nt: TGTGCCAGCAGCCTACTCACAGGTTATACCGGGGAGCTGTTTTTT
CDR3aa: CASSLLTGYTGELFF

j_gene: TRBJ2-6
abundance: -
d_gene: TRBD1
v_gene: TRBV24-1
CDR3nt: TGTGCCACCAGTCCGGGACAGGGACTCTCTGGGGCCAACGTCCTGACTTTC
CDR3aa: CATSPGQGLSGANVLTF

j_gene: TRBJ2-1
abundance: -
d_gene: TRBD2
v_gene: TRBV6-1
CDR3nt: TGTGCCAGCAGTGAAGCAGGGAGGGCATACAATGAGCAGTTCTTC
CDR3aa: CASSEAGRAYNEQFF

j_gene: TRBJ2-7
abundance: -
d_gene: TRBD1
v_gene: TRBV10-2
CDR3nt: TGCGCCAGCAGTGAGATCGGGGACAGAAGCTCGGGTTTC
CDR3aa: CASSEIGDRSSGF

j_gene: TRBJ1-3
abundance: -
d_gene: TRBD1
v_gene: TRBV28
CDR3nt: TGTGCCAGCAGTTTCCAGGGGGCGAAAGGAAACACCATATATTTT
CDR3aa: CASSFQGAKGNTIYF

j_gene: TRBJ1-5
abundance: once
d_gene: TRBD1
v_gene: TRBV2
CDR3nt: TGTGCCAGCAGCGGGACAGGGGTTAGCAATCAGCCCCAGCATTTT
CDR3aa: CASSGTGVSNQPQHF

j_gene: TRBJ1-2
abundance: -
d_gene: TRBD1
v_gene: TRBV9
CDR3nt: TGTGCCAGCAGCGGGACAGGGCGCTATGGCTACACCTTC
CDR3aa: CASSGTGRYGYTF

j_gene: TRBJ1-2
abundance: few
d_gene: -
v_gene: TRBV2
CDR3nt: TGTGCCAGCAGTGTTCGCACAGCCGTCTATGGCTACACCTTC
CDR3aa: CASSVRTAVYGYTF

j_gene: TRBJ1-1
abundance: -
d_gene: TRBD1
v_gene: TRBV2
CDR3nt: TGTGCCAGCAGCTGGACAGGGAGGAGCCCTGAAGCTTTCTTT
CDR3aa: CASSWTGRSPEAFF

j_gene: TRBJ1-2
abundance: -
d_gene: -
v_gene: TRBV6-5
CDR3nt: TGTGCCAGCAGTTCCACGGGACATGGAAACTATGGCTACACCTTC
CDR3aa: CASSSTGHGNYGYTF

j_gene: TRBJ1-5
abundance: -
d_gene: -
v_gene: TRBV29-1
CDR3nt: TGCAGCGTCCGGCAGGGGATGAATCAGCCCCAGCATTTT
CDR3aa: CSVRQGMNQPQHF

j_gene: TRBJ2-2
abundance: -
d_gene: TRBD1
v_gene: TRBV19
CDR3nt: TGTGCCAGTAGTCGGGACAGGGGGAACACCGGGGAGCTGTTTTTT
CDR3aa: CASSRDRGNTGELFF

j_gene: TRBJ1-5
abundance: -
d_gene: TRBD1
v_gene: TRBV18
CDR3nt: TGTGCCAGCTCACCACGTCAAGGGACAGGGGACAATCAGCCCCAGCATTTT
CDR3aa: CASSPRQGTGDNQPQHF

j_gene: TRBJ1-6
abundance: -
d_gene: TRBD1
v_gene: TRBV6-5
CDR3nt: TGTGCCAGCAGCCTCTCGGGACAGATAAATTCACCCCTCCACTTT
CDR3aa: CASSLSGQINSPLHF

j_gene: TRBJ2-1
abundance: -
d_gene: -
v_gene: TRBV7-8
CDR3nt: TGTGCCAGCAGCTTAGCGCCGGGTGGCGAGCAGTTCTTC
CDR3aa: CASSLAPGGEQFF

j_gene: TRBJ1-6
abundance: -
d_gene: -
v_gene: TRBV6-4
CDR3nt: TGTGCCAGCAGTCCATGGGCCGGGGATTCACCCCTCCACTTT
CDR3aa: CASSPWAGDSPLHF

j_gene: TRBJ2-7
abundance: -
d_gene: TRBD1
v_gene: TRBV19
CDR3nt: TGTGCCAGTAGTCGGGACAGGGGCTCTGGACCATACGAGCAGTACTTC
CDR3aa: CASSRDRGSGPYEQYF

j_gene: TRBJ2-2
abundance: -
d_gene: -
v_gene: TRBV3-1/TRBV3-2
CDR3nt: TGTGCCAGCAGCCAACCAGGGACCGGGGAGCTGTTTTTT
CDR3aa: CASSQPGTGELFF

j_gene: TRBJ1-1
abundance: -
d_gene: -
v_gene: TRBV12-3/TRBV12-4
CDR3nt: TGTGCCAGCAGTTTGCGTGACGGGGGAGCTTTCTTT
CDR3aa: CASSLRDGGAFF

j_gene: TRBJ1-6
abundance: few
d_gene: -
v_gene: TRBV11-2
CDR3nt: TGTGCCAGCAGCCTGTCTGATAATTCACCCCTCCACTTT
CDR3aa: CASSLSDNSPLHF

j_gene: TRBJ2-5
abundance: -
d_gene: -
v_gene: TRBV5-1
CDR3nt: TGCGCCAGCAGCGACAGCCACCAAGAGACCCAGTACTTC
CDR3aa: CASSDSHQETQYF

j_gene: TRBJ1-5
abundance: -
d_gene: -
v_gene: TRBV19
CDR3nt: TGTGCCAGTAGACGACGAGTAGACGGGAGGGACAATCAGCCCCAGCATTTT
CDR3aa: CASRRRVDGRDNQPQHF

j_gene: TRBJ1-1
abundance: -
d_gene: TRBD1
v_gene: TRBV7-6
CDR3nt: TGTGCCAGCAGCTCGGGACAGGGCAGCAGCACTGAAGCTTTCTTT
CDR3aa: CASSSGQGSSTEAFF

j_gene: TRBJ2-7
abundance: -
d_gene: TRBD1
v_gene: TRBV7-3
CDR3nt: TGTGCCAGCAGCGGGACAGGGGACCACGAGCAGTACTTC
CDR3aa: CASSGTGDHEQYF

j_gene: TRBJ2-2
abundance: -
d_gene: -
v_gene: TRBV2
CDR3nt: TGTGCCAGCGAGGGGGGGTTCGAACCGGGCGCCGGGGAGCTGTTTTTT
CDR3aa: CASEGGFEPGAGELFF

j_gene: TRBJ1-4
abundance: -
d_gene: -
v_gene: TRBV27
CDR3nt: TGTGCCAGCAGTTCGTTACAGGGTAATGAAAAACTGTTTTTT
CDR3aa: CASSSLQGNEKLFF

j_gene: TRBJ1-5
abundance: -
d_gene: -
v_gene: TRBV27
CDR3nt: TGTGCCAGCAGTCCCCATTATGTGACAGGACGGAATCAGCCCCAGCATTTT
CDR3aa: CASSPHYVTGRNQPQHF

j_gene: TRBJ2-1
abundance: -
d_gene: TRBD1
v_gene: TRBV6-6
CDR3nt: TGTGCCAGCAGTCCGAACCGGGACAGAGAGCAGTTCTTC
CDR3aa: CASSPNRDREQFF

j_gene: TRBJ1-5
abundance: few
d_gene: -
v_gene: TRBV7-8
CDR3nt: TGTGCCAGCAGCTTAGCCCTTCTCCAGCCCCAGCATTTT
CDR3aa: CASSLALLQPQHF

j_gene: TRBJ2-3
abundance: -
d_gene: TRBD1
v_gene: TRBV5-6
CDR3nt: TGTGCCAGCAGCTTGCTGGACAGGGGCCCTCGCACAGATACGCAGTATTTT
CDR3aa: CASSLLDRGPRTDTQYF

j_gene: TRBJ1-5
abundance: -
d_gene: TRBD1
v_gene: TRBV20-1
CDR3nt: TGCAGTGCCAGTGATTGGGACAGGAGTCCTGCCCAGCATTTT
CDR3aa: CSASDWDRSPAQHF

j_gene: TRBJ2-3
abundance: -
d_gene: TRBD2
v_gene: TRBV29-1
CDR3nt: TGCAGCGTCGAACCGACTAGCGGCACAGATACGCAGTATTTT
CDR3aa: CSVEPTSGTDTQYF

j_gene: TRBJ2-1
abundance: -
d_gene: TRBD2
v_gene: TRBV2
CDR3nt: TGTGCCAGCCGGACTAGCTGGGGGTACAATGAGCAGTTCTTC
CDR3aa: CASRTSWGYNEQFF

j_gene: TRBJ2-3
abundance: -
d_gene: -
v_gene: TRBV10-3
CDR3nt: TGTGCCATCAGTGGGGCCACTTTTAGCACAGATACGCAGTATTTT
CDR3aa: CAISGATFSTDTQYF

j_gene: TRBJ1-2
abundance: -
d_gene: TRBD1
v_gene: TRBV28
CDR3nt: TGTGCCAGCAGATGGACAGGGGGGCCTACCTATGGCTACACCTTC
CDR3aa: CASRWTGGPTYGYTF

j_gene: TRBJ1-6
abundance: -
d_gene: -
v_gene: TRBV11-3
CDR3nt: TGTGCCAGCAGCTTACCAGGTCTCTCACCCCTCCACTTT
CDR3aa: CASSLPGLSPLHF

j_gene: TRBJ1-1
abundance: -
d_gene: -
v_gene: TRBV11-2
CDR3nt: TGTGCCAGCAGCTTAGTACCGGGTAGCGCTGAAGCTTTCTTT
CDR3aa: CASSLVPGSAEAFF

j_gene: TRBJ1-6
abundance: -
d_gene: -
v_gene: TRBV19
CDR3nt: TGTGCCAGTAGTATAGACGCCAGCTCCTATAATTCACCCCTCCACTTT
CDR3aa: CASSIDASSYNSPLHF

j_gene: TRBJ1-1
abundance: -
d_gene: -
v_gene: TRBV19
CDR3nt: TGTGCCAGTAGGGAGGGGCAGAGAAACACTGAAGCTTTCTTT
CDR3aa: CASREGQRNTEAFF

j_gene: TRBJ1-6
abundance: -
d_gene: -
v_gene: TRBV10-3
CDR3nt: TGTGCCATCACCGAGACAGGAGATAATTCACCCCTCCACTTT
CDR3aa: CAITETGDNSPLHF

j_gene: TRBJ2-3
abundance: -
d_gene: TRBD2
v_gene: TRBV11-3
CDR3nt: TGTGCCAGCAGCTTTACGTCTAGCGGGGGGGGAGATACGCAGTATTTT
CDR3aa: CASSFTSSGGGDTQYF

j_gene: TRBJ1-1
abundance: -
d_gene: TRBD1
v_gene: TRBV10-3
CDR3nt: TGTGCCATCAGTGAGCGACAGGGGGTGAACACTGAAGCTTTCTTT
CDR3aa: CAISERQGVNTEAFF

j_gene: TRBJ2-7
abundance: -
d_gene: TRBD1
v_gene: TRBV4-1
CDR3nt: TGCGCCAGCAGCCAAGTGCGGACAGGGAACTCCTACGAGCAGTACTTC
CDR3aa: CASSQVRTGNSYEQYF